The rows below give T cell receptor beta chains drawn from one sample of a study of a mutant IDH1 vaccine in newly diagnosed glioma. No antigens are known for them. Only in-frame clones appear in the TCRdb table, and some are missing; sequencing was by immunoSEQ multiplex PCR. The sample carries around 40,000 clones, under 80% recorded once. The sequences come from PBMCs, collected from a glioma patient whose treatment included an IDH1 peptide vaccine. The receptor source for this set is a middle-aged man with glioma. CDR3s leave out the opening cysteine and the closing phenylalanine or tryptophan. D genes are given only for firm matches.

v_gene	d_gene	j_gene	CDR3aa
TRBV30	-	TRBJ2-7	AWQSPSSYEQY
TRBV7-2	TRBD1	TRBJ2-1	ASSLVTGSFNEQF
TRBV11-2	-	TRBJ1-2	ASSLDHRDGYT
TRBV30	TRBD1	TRBJ2-7	AWRATGGSYEQY
TRBV5-4	-	TRBJ1-1	ASSSRRGPQSMAEAF
TRBV19	-	TRBJ1-5	ASRAAFSSNQPQH
TRBV18	-	TRBJ1-1	ASSPGTTYTEAF
TRBV6-1	-	TRBJ2-3	ASSSWADTQY
TRBV2	-	TRBJ2-7	ASSGGSLSYEQY
TRBV5-4	TRBD2	TRBJ2-1	AGTSGYNEQF
TRBV9	-	TRBJ2-2	ASSLAEGGIGELF
TRBV7-9	-	TRBJ2-5	ASSLREETQY
TRBV7-3	TRBD1	TRBJ1-1	ASSSQGETEAF
TRBV27	-	TRBJ2-2	ASSFQMNTGELF
TRBV29-1	-	TRBJ2-2	SAWGYTGELF
TRBV18	-	TRBJ2-2	ASSLTRGSGTGELF
TRBV30	-	TRBJ1-1	AWSAEATEAF
TRBV6-1	-	TRBJ2-7	ASNAATTDEQY
TRBV30	-	TRBJ2-3	AWIQDLQGDTQY
TRBV7-2	TRBD1	TRBJ2-7	ASSPGQGTYEQY
TRBV4-1	TRBD2	TRBJ2-3	ASSQEGGLEVGDTQY
TRBV5-1	-	TRBJ2-2	ASSLGGTDNTGELF
TRBV9	-	TRBJ2-6	ASSVGIMGANVLT
TRBV6-6	-	TRBJ1-1	ASSYRAEAF
TRBV25-1	TRBD1	TRBJ2-2	ASSEYRDRGTGELF
TRBV19	-	TRBJ2-7	ASSSTETSSYEQY
TRBV21-1	-	TRBJ2-1	ASNATSGGGDEQF
TRBV30	-	TRBJ2-7	AWSVTQGSYEQY
TRBV10-3	TRBD1	TRBJ1-5	ATGGQGLGNNQPQH
TRBV4-1	-	TRBJ1-2	ASSPYQGNYGYT
TRBV5-4	-	TRBJ1-2	ASTLDRNYGYT